The 15 T cell receptor beta chains reported below all come from one sample, sequenced in a study of OX40 agonist ivuxolimab in advanced cancers. The assay was immunoSEQ multiplex PCR, and TCRdb's table has in-frame clones only and misses some. The sample consists of approximately 69,000 clones, roughly 84% of them appearing once. The sample here was CD4+ or CD8+ T cells sorted from blood, taken in a trial of the OX40 agonist ivuxolimab. The receptors shown here come from an adult with an advanced solid tumor such as melanoma, head and neck, liver or kidney cancer.

As for this clone: An end of the junction differs from the germline gene, which may be a read error. The chain combines TRBV7-8 with TRBJ2-1, with 11 bases identical to TRBD2. The CDR3 consists of 15 residues. Germline CDR1 is SGHVS and CDR2 is FQNEAQ. The CDR3 sequence is CASSLVLAGVREEFF. The CDR3 DNA reads TGTGCCAGCAGCTTAGTACTAGCGGGAGTTCGTGAGGAGTTCTTC.

This chain uses TRBV4-1 with TRBJ2-3; maybe TRBD1 (5 bases). Germline V gene lookup returns CDR1 MGHRA and CDR2 YSYEKL. This CDR3 spans 17 amino acids. Trimming left V 0 bases short and J 0 bases short, with 13 bases between. CDR3 in amino acids: CASSQEGQITSTDTQYF. CDR3 in DNA: TGCGCCAGCAGCCAAGAGGGGCAGATAACTAGCACAGATACGCAGTATTTT.

V and J are TRBV6-5 and TRBJ2-5, with TRBD1 matching 11 bases. The CDR3 runs 14 residues. Germline assignment: CDR1 MNHEY and CDR2 SVGAGI. The V segment lost 6 bases and the J segment 11 bases; nucleotides outside the gene matches: 11. CDR3 coding DNA: TGTGCCAGCAGGGAGGGACAGGGGGTGGTAGAGCAGTACTTC. Its protein is CASREGQGVVEQYF.

The chain carries TRBV30 and TRBJ2-6; 12 bases align to TRBD1. Germline assignment: CDR1 GTSNPN and CDR2 SVGIG (reference sequence). The CDR3 sequence is 17 residues long. The junction had 8 bases not matched to a gene; V was cut back by 4 bases and J by 4 bases. The CDR3, as DNA: TGTGCCTGGACCCCGGGACAGGGGGCGCTCGGGGCCAACGTCCTGACTTTC. Translated: CAWTPGQGALGANVLTF.

This chain uses TRBV28 with TRBJ1-2, with 11 positions matching TRBD1. Germline V lookup: CDR1 MDHEN, CDR2 SYDVKM. This CDR3 is built from 17 residues. V lost 1 base, J lost 8 bases, and 12 bases stayed unmatched. CDR3 sequence reads: CASSLLGTGGTVGGYTF. DNA for the CDR3: TGTGCCAGCAGTTTATTGGGGACAGGGGGTACGGTGGGCGGCTACACCTTC.

This chain connects TRBV18 to TRBJ1-2; 9 positions agree with TRBD1. Trimming at V came to 2 bases and at J to 4 bases, leaving 11 bases not matched to a gene. The CDR3 is 17 residues long. Germline V CDR1 and CDR2: KGHSH, LQKENI. The CDR3 spells CASSPSQQGAGSYGYTF. The CDR3 nucleotides read TGTGCCAGCTCACCAAGCCAACAGGGGGCGGGCAGCTATGGCTACACCTTC.

This clone was observed a handful of times. J is TRBJ1-1 and V is TRBV30; a weak D match, TRBD1 (5 bases). Germline V gene data show CDR1 as GTSNPN and CDR2 as SVGIG (reference sequence). This CDR3 comprises 13 residues. Trimming shortened V by 0 bases and J by 6 bases, and 11 bases separated the two germline ends. CDR3 sequence (DNA): TGTGCCTGGAGTGTCTGGGCGGGGGCTGAAGCTTTCTTT. Its protein is CAWSVWAGAEAFF.

The gene calls are TRBV7-9 and TRBJ1-1, with TRBD1 matching 7 bases. Trimming at V came to 3 bases and at J to 4 bases, leaving 2 bases not matched to a gene. From germline, CDR1 is SEHNR and CDR2 FQNEAQ (reference sequence). CDR3 length: 13 residues. The CDR3 sequence is CASSLSGGTEAFF. The DNA of the CDR3 is TGTGCCAGCAGCTTGTCAGGGGGCACTGAAGCTTTCTTT.

The chain couples TRBV10-3 to TRBJ2-1; D ambiguous. The V end was cut by 6 bases, the J end by 6 bases, with 15 bases between. The germline gives CDR1 ENHRY, CDR2 SYGVKD. This CDR3 contains 14 residues. This chain's CDR3 is CAIRDERWGNEQFF. For the CDR3, the DNA is TGTGCCATCAGGGACGAACGGTGGGGCAATGAGCAGTTCTTC.

In its sample, this clone was seen a few times. The chain couples TRBV6-1 to TRBJ1-2, with TRBD1 matching 10 bases. The V and J ends lost 8 bases and 2 bases, in that order; junction bases with no gene match: 8. This CDR3 comprises 15 residues. CDR1 and CDR2 (germline): MNHNS, SASEGT. This chain's CDR3 is CASRAGTGENYGYTF. Here the CDR3 DNA reads TGTGCCAGCCGTGCCGGGACAGGGGAGAACTATGGCTACACCTTC.

This clone appeared a single time. The chain combines TRBV2 with TRBJ2-1; 8 bases line up with TRBD2. Germline-derived CDR1 and CDR2 are SNHLY and FYNNEI. This CDR3 is 13 amino acids long. The trim removed 8 bases at V and 7 bases at J, leaving 7 bases unmatched. CDR3 loop: CASELAVLNEQFF. The DNA of the CDR3 is TGTGCCAGCGAACTAGCGGTACTTAATGAGCAGTTCTTC.

V and J are TRBV7-9 and TRBJ1-2; tentatively, D is TRBD1 (5 bases). From germline, CDR1 is SEHNR and CDR2 FQNEAQ (reference sequence). The CDR3 totals 13 residues. V was cut by 5 bases and J by 4 bases, with 11 bases left in between. This CDR3 is CASSPLTGYGYTF. CDR3 sequence (DNA): TGTGCCAGCAGCCCCTTAACAGGCTATGGCTACACCTTC.

The rearrangement joins TRBV2 to TRBJ2-1; TRBD2 agrees at 12 bases. Per germline, CDR1 SNHLY and CDR2 FYNNEI. The CDR3 totals 14 residues. J lost 7 bases, V lost 6 bases, and 4 bases had no gene match. The CDR3 coding sequence is TGTGCCAGCAGGACTAGCGGGAGAGGGAATGAGCAGTTCTTC. It codes for CASRTSGRGNEQFF.

This chain joins TRBV5-6 and TRBJ2-3; D call uncertain. The CDR3 is 15 amino acids. The V end lost 7 bases, the J end lost 0 bases, and 15 bases lay between the germline ends. Germline V gene data show CDR1 as SGHDT and CDR2 as YYEEEE. The CDR3 DNA is TGTGCCAGCTCCCCGGCAGTTACTAGCACAGATACGCAGTATTTT. This codes for CASSPAVTSTDTQYF.

This chain connects TRBV5-4 to TRBJ2-1; 9 bases agree with TRBD2. Germline CDR1 is SGHNT and CDR2 is YYREEE (reference sequence). V gave up 2 bases and J gave up 10 bases; unmatched junction bases: 4. The length of the CDR3 is 13 residues. The CDR3 here is CASSFGLAGEQFF. In DNA, the CDR3 is TGTGCCAGCAGCTTCGGGCTAGCGGGGGAGCAGTTCTTC.